One sample yielded the 23 T cell receptor beta chains listed below, sequenced in a study of vaccination effects on CD4 cells after COVID-19. With the ViraFEST assay, the study expanded antigen-specific CD4+ T cells using viral peptide pools, then sequenced them. Isolating CD4+ T cells followed approximately nine days of culture. Infection dated between March and December 2020, before the Alpha, Beta and Delta variants reached the United States. The antigens these receptors bind are not known. Sequencing was performed with immunoSEQ multiplex PCR; in TCRdb, only in-frame clones are kept and a portion is missing. The sample yields 42,000 or so clones, approximately 72% seen once. This sample comprised CD4+ T cells from PBMCs cultured with a peptide pool, obtained before COVID-19 vaccination. The receptors were sampled from a human donor who had a prior SARS-CoV-2 infection.

This clone has a handful of counts. The rearrangement joins TRBV2 to TRBJ1-1; tentatively, D is TRBD1 (6 bases). The CDR3 contains 15 residues. V gave up 2 bases and J gave up 0 bases, with 10 bases separating them. Per germline, CDR1 SNHLY and CDR2 FYNNEI. CDR3 residues: CASSETGTLNTEAFF. The CDR3 coding sequence is TGTGCCAGCAGTGAAACCGGGACACTGAACACTGAAGCTTTCTTT. Full variable domain (missing parts from reference TRBV2 and TRBJ1-1): EPEVTQTPSHQVTQMGQEVILRCVPISNHLYFYWYRQILGQKVEFLVSFYNNEISEKSEIFDDQFSVERPDGSNFTLKIRSTKLEDSAMYFCASSETGTLNTEAFFGQGTRLTVV.

This chain links TRBV5-1 with TRBJ2-2; the D call may be TRBD1 or TRBD2 (5 bases each). V was pared by 0 bases and J by 6 bases, with 12 bases between. The CDR3 is made up of 15 amino acids. Germline V lookup: CDR1 SGHRS, CDR2 YFSETQ. The CDR3 loop reads CASSLARVGAGELFF. CDR3 bases: TGCGCCAGCAGCTTGGCCAGGGTCGGGGCCGGGGAGCTGTTTTTT.

The sample holds one count of this clone. This sequence joins TRBV11-2 and TRBJ2-4; D remains ambiguous. Trimming pared 3 bases from V and 0 bases from J, leaving 21 bases between. Germline V CDR1 and CDR2: SGHAT, FQNNGV. CDR3 length equals 19 residues. This chain's CDR3 is CASSLWPRMLRTAKNIQYF. In DNA form, the CDR3 reads TGTGCCAGCAGCTTGTGGCCTAGAATGTTGAGAACAGCCAAAAACATTCAGTACTTC. Based on the CDR3 plus reference TRBV11-2 and TRBJ2-4, the full variable domain is EAGVAQSPRYKIIEKRQSVAFWCNPISGHATLYWYQQILGQGPKLLIQFQNNGVVDDSQLPKDRFSAERLKGVDSTLKIQPAKLEDSAVYLCASSLWPRMLRTAKNIQYFGAGTRLSVL.

This chain connects TRBV24-1 to TRBJ2-5; 10 bases match TRBD2. Germline lookup yields CDR1 KGHDR and CDR2 SFDVKD. The CDR3 runs to 16 residues. The trim removed 2 bases at V and 7 bases at J, leaving 9 bases unmatched. The CDR3: CATSDSSGRGWATQYF. DNA of the CDR3: TGTGCCACCAGTGATTCTAGCGGGAGAGGATGGGCGACCCAGTACTTC.

The chain couples TRBV6-5 to TRBJ1-2, with D possibly matching TRBD1 (5 bases). The CDR3 length is 14 residues. V was cut by 5 bases and J by 4 bases, with 14 bases left in between. Germline CDR1 MNHEY, CDR2 SVGAGI. Written as DNA, the CDR3 is TGTGCCAGCAGTCCTCGTGGACACTTCTATGGCTACACCTTC. It codes for CASSPRGHFYGYTF.

This clone was seen a few times. The CDR3 here is CASSRQETQYF. The CDR3, as DNA: TGTGCCAGCAGCCGTCAAGAGACCCAGTACTTC. The chain combines TRBV14 with TRBJ2-5; no definite D call. Germline V gene lookup returns CDR1 SGHDN and CDR2 FVKESK. With 4 bases removed from V and 2 bases from J, the gap between germline ends came to 2 bases. The CDR3 spans 11 residues. Full variable domain (remainder filled in from reference TRBV14 and TRBJ2-5): EAGVTQFPSHSVIEKGQTVTLRCDPISGHDNLYWYRRVMGKEIKFLLHFVKESKQDESGMPNNRFLAERTGGTYSTLKVQPAELEDSGVYFCASSRQETQYFGPGTRLLVL.

This clone was seen only a few times. The chain joins TRBV10-3 to TRBJ1-1; D is perhaps TRBD1 (6 bases). Trimming took 11 bases from V and 2 from J, leaving 15 bases between them. The CDR3 totals 13 residues. The V gene's germline CDR1 is ENHRY and CDR2 SYGVKD. Written as DNA, the CDR3 is TGTGCCGGAAAGAAGACAGGAAACACTGAAGCTTTCTTT. Translating gives CAGKKTGNTEAFF.

This sequence joins TRBV7-8 and TRBJ1-1, with a tentative D call TRBD1 (5 bases). CDR3 length equals 14 residues. Germline lookup yields CDR1 SGHVS and CDR2 FQNEAQ. V was clipped by 5 bases and J by 2 bases, with 12 bases between them. CDR3 amino acids: CASSIRGLNTEAFF. In DNA, the CDR3 is TGTGCCAGCAGCATCCGGGGACTTAACACTGAAGCTTTCTTT.

The chain carries TRBV6-1 and TRBJ1-1; 7 positions agree with TRBD1. The CDR3 is made up of 14 amino acids. Germline lookup yields CDR1 MNHNS and CDR2 SASEGT. V lost 5 bases to trimming and J lost 4 bases; unmatched junction nucleotides: 7. The CDR3 coding sequence is TGTGCCAGCAGTTCTGACAGGGCGGGCACTGAAGCTTTCTTT. Its protein is CASSSDRAGTEAFF.

The chain links TRBV7-2 to TRBJ2-1; D might be TRBD1 (5 bases). The CDR3 is 13 amino acids. Germline V gene sequence: CDR1 SGHTA, CDR2 FQGNSA. V lost 5 bases and J 8 bases, leaving 13 bases between the germline ends. The CDR3 coding sequence is TGTGCCAGCAGCGGATTAGGGGCGGATGAGCAGTTCTTC. The encoded protein is CASSGLGADEQFF.

This sequence joins TRBV7-2 and TRBJ2-7, with D unclear. Germline V gives CDR1 SGHTA, CDR2 FQGNSA. V lost 6 bases, J lost 3 bases, and 15 bases lay in between. The CDR3 length is 14 residues. The chain's CDR3 is CASSPTAKLYEQYF. The DNA of the CDR3 is TGTGCCAGCAGTCCTACGGCAAAGCTCTACGAGCAGTACTTC.

The chain is built from TRBV7-2 and TRBJ1-3, with D hard to call. The germline V and J ends were trimmed by 0 bases and 2 bases, with 11 bases remaining between them. Germline V lookup: CDR1 SGHTA, CDR2 FQGNSA. The CDR3 loop spans 16 amino acids. CDR3 in DNA: TGTGCCAGCAGCTTAGCCCTAGGGTTCCCTGGAAACACCATATATTTT. It translates to CASSLALGFPGNTIYF. The full variable domain, in which reference TRBV7-2 and TRBJ1-3 provide the parts outside the CDR3, is GAGVSQSPSNKVTEKGKDVELRCDPISGHTALYWYRQSLGQGLEFLIYFQGNSAPDKSGLPSDRFSAERTGGSVSTLTIQRTQQEDSAVYLCASSLALGFPGNTIYFGEGSWLTVV.

The rearrangement uses TRBV3-1 (or the pseudogene TRBV3-2) and TRBJ2-2; 7 nucleotides agree with TRBD1. CDR3 length: 15 amino acids. CDR1 and CDR2 from the germline V gene are LGHDT and YNNKEL (reference sequence). V was clipped by 6 bases and J by 3 bases; unmatched bases: 7. DNA of the CDR3: TGTGCCAGCAGGCACCAGGGGGTACACACCGGGGAGCTGTTTTTT. Encoded protein: CASRHQGVHTGELFF.

The chain joins TRBV2 to TRBJ1-4; TRBD1 might be the D (6 bases). V was cut by 8 bases and J by 7 bases, with 17 bases left in between. CDR1 is SNHLY, CDR2 FYNNEI, per germline. The CDR3 covers 14 residues. In nucleotides, the CDR3 is TGTGCCAGCCGGAGGGGGGGGCAGGGTGAAAAACTGTTTTTT. It is translated as CASRRGGQGEKLFF.

The chain is built from TRBV3-1 (or the pseudogene TRBV3-2) and TRBJ1-4, with 8 bases that match TRBD1. CDR1 LGHDT and CDR2 YNNKEL come from the germline V gene (reference sequence). The CDR3 totals 15 residues. The V gene end was trimmed by 3 bases and the J gene end by 5 bases; junction bases not matched to a gene: 5. CDR3 sequence: CASSHPGQENEKLFF. The CDR3 bases are TGTGCCAGCAGCCACCCGGGACAGGAGAATGAAAAACTGTTTTTT.

The chain has TRBV14 and TRBJ2-5, with a tentative D call TRBD1 (5 bases). V was clipped by 5 bases and J by 5 bases, with 9 bases between them. Germline-derived CDR1 and CDR2 are SGHDN and FVKESK. CDR3 length: 12 residues. The DNA for the CDR3 is TGTGCCAGCAGCGCGAACAGGGAGACCCAGTACTTC. Residues: CASSANRETQYF.

The chain couples TRBV3-1 (or the pseudogene TRBV3-2) to TRBJ2-7; possibly TRBD2 for D (6 bases). Looked up from germline, CDR1 is LGHDT and CDR2 is YNNKEL (reference sequence). The length of the CDR3 is 14 residues. V lost 3 bases, J lost 5 bases, and 14 bases lay in between. CDR3 coding DNA: TGTGCCAGCAGCCAGCGGGGACTCGGGCACGAGCAGTACTTC. This codes for CASSQRGLGHEQYF.

V and J are TRBV27 and TRBJ2-7; D remains ambiguous. The germline V gene has CDR1 MNHEY and CDR2 SMNVEV (reference sequence). V lost 4 bases and J lost 7, with 8 bases in between. The CDR3 totals 11 residues. The CDR3 here is CASSSPFEQYF. In DNA form, the CDR3 reads TGTGCCAGCAGTTCTCCTTTTGAGCAGTACTTC.

The V gene is TRBV7-8, the J gene TRBJ1-3; D uncertain. The CDR3 runs 15 residues. The V end was cut by 5 bases, the J end by 0 bases, with 11 bases between. The germline gives CDR1 SGHVS, CDR2 FQNEAQ. CDR3 sequence (DNA): TGTGCCAGCAGCCTGACACGGACCTCTGGAAACACCATATATTTT. This translates into CASSLTRTSGNTIYF. Combining the CDR3 with reference TRBV7-8 and TRBJ1-3 gives the whole variable domain GAGVSQSPRYKVAKRGQDVALRCDPISGHVSLFWYQQALGQGPEFLTYFQNEAQLDKSGLPSDRFFAERPEGSVSTLKIQRTQQEDSAVYLCASSLTRTSGNTIYFGEGSWLTVV.

This clone was counted only a few times. This rearrangement joins TRBV25-1 to TRBJ2-7, with 8 bases aligning to TRBD2. The J segment lost 3 bases and the V segment lost 9 bases, leaving 7 bases of the junction unmatched. Germline CDR1 MGHDK, CDR2 SYGVNS. The CDR3 sequence is 13 residues long. Written as DNA, the CDR3 is TGTGCCAGGTCGATCAGCGGGAGCTACGAGCAGTACTTC. It yields the protein CARSISGSYEQYF.

This chain joins TRBV9 and TRBJ2-3, with D hard to call. V was shortened by 1 base and J by 0 bases, with 6 bases between the two germline ends. The CDR3 loop spans 14 amino acids. The germline gives CDR1 SGDLS, CDR2 YYNGEE. The CDR3: CASSVRVSTDTQYF. CDR3 nucleotides: TGTGCCAGCAGCGTAAGGGTGAGCACAGATACGCAGTATTTT.

This chain connects TRBV2 to TRBJ1-5; D not resolved. The CDR3 extends over 12 amino acids. V was clipped by 1 base and J by 6 bases, with 4 bases between them. Germline-derived CDR1 and CDR2 are SNHLY and FYNNEI. In DNA, the CDR3 is TGTGCCAGCAGTGAAGTCGGTCAGCCCCAGCATTTT. Protein product: CASSEVGQPQHF.

The chain employs TRBV9 and TRBJ2-7; TRBD1 or TRBD2 may be the D gene (6 bases each). V lost 3 bases to trimming and J lost 2 bases, with 12 bases between them. CDR3 length equals 14 residues. Looked up from germline, CDR1 is SGDLS and CDR2 is YYNGEE. CDR3 sequence: CASSEGGQAYEQYF. DNA of the CDR3: TGTGCCAGCAGCGAGGGGGGACAAGCCTACGAGCAGTACTTC. Combining the CDR3 with reference TRBV9 and TRBJ2-7 gives the whole variable domain DSGVTQTPKHLITATGQRVTLRCSPRSGDLSVYWYQQSLDQGLQFLIQYYNGEERAKGNILERFSAQQFPDLHSELNLSSLELGDSALYFCASSEGGQAYEQYFGPGTRLTVT.